The clone carrying this T cell receptor beta chain was counted ten times or more. Its antigen remains unidentified. The source material, RNA transcripts, was used to amplify TCR beta CDR3 regions. HTBI primers drove first-round RT-PCR of the TCR CDR3. TCRdb recomputed calls from the multiplex PCR reads with MiXCR, one row per CDR3 protein. This sample has about 180,000 distinct CDR3 sequences, with approximately 17% found just once. The CDR3 has 16 residues. This specimen comes from a study of T cells in Graves' hyperthyroidism and ophthalmopathy. Notes on the study in general: Prediction of ophthalmopathy progression came a median roughly 6.4 months pre-onset.

Exclusions: uncontrolled infection, other autoimmune disease, pregnancy, lactation. Thyroid ultrasound and orbital computed tomography, with clinical symptoms and serum thyroxine and TRAb, informed diagnoses. The specimen sequenced was blood. The chain couples TRBV3-2 to TRBJ2-7; TRBD1 was called by the table and not checked on the DNA. TRBV3-2 is an annotated pseudogene. This TCR was sampled from a woman in her forties or fifties with Graves' hyperthyroidism. The CDR3 region is CASSQEGTGGEYEQYF. Here the CDR3 DNA reads TGTGCCAGCAGCCAAGAGGGAACAGGGGGCGAGTACGAGCAGTACTTC.